This T cell receptor beta chain stems from a study of preoperative IRX-2 immunotherapy in early breast cancer. About this clone: Sequence at one end of the junction differs from germline and may be a read error.

Measured with immunoSEQ multiplex PCR; TCRdb has only the in-frame clones, and not every one. In the table there are 30,000 to 35,000 clones, roughly four fifths of which are singletons. The CDR3 extends over 20 amino acids. Treatment meaning: preoperative locoregional IRX-2 cytokine immunotherapy. Samples came from a phase Ib trial of preoperative locoregional IRX-2 cytokine immunotherapy. The TCR comes from a human donor with breast cancer. The chain carries TRBV6-7 and TRBJ1-4; D may be TRBD1 (5 bases). TRBV6-7 qualifies as an ORF whose function is uncertain. The material sequenced was lymph node tissue, taken from a patient treated with IRX-2 immunotherapy. The CDR3 sequence is CAISEPKTGSPGRTNEKLFF. The CDR3 DNA reads TGTGCCATCAGTGAGCCCAAGACCGGGTCTCCGGGACGGACTAATGAAAAACTGTTTTTT.